These 32 T cell receptor beta chains came from one sample sequenced in a study of cytomegalovirus exposure and HLA in healthy donors. The PCR used 60 Vbeta and 13 Jbeta primers. Sequenced by immunoSEQ multiplex PCR; TCRdb stores in-frame clones only, minus some. The sample shows approximately 150,000 clones, about 77% of them seen only once. Sequencing was carried out using PBMCs. The receptors were sampled from a woman aged 45-65 years in good health and CMV-seronegative.

CDR3 DNA sequence: TGTGCCAGCCGAGGACAGATTCTCTACGAGCAGTACTTC. It encodes CASRGQILYEQYF. The rearrangement links TRBV7-9 to TRBJ2-7; maybe TRBD1 (6 bases). Germline CDR1 reads SEHNR; CDR2 reads FQNEAQ (reference sequence). With 8 bases removed from V and 3 bases from J, the gap between germline ends came to 14 bases. CDR3 length equals 13 residues.

The rearrangement uses TRBV5-1 and TRBJ2-2, with 12 bases aligning to TRBD2. The CDR3 is 18 amino acids. V lost 1 base, J lost 4 bases, and 8 bases stayed unmatched. CDR1 is SGHRS, CDR2 YFSETQ, per germline. The CDR3 DNA sequence: TGCGCCAGCAGCTTGACTCTAGCGGGGGGGCTTGGCACCGGGGAGCTGTTTTTT. As protein: CASSLTLAGGLGTGELFF.

CDR3 DNA sequence: TGTGCCACCTCCAGGGGTGCTAACTATGGCTACACCTTC. It translates to CATSRGANYGYTF. The rearrangement uses TRBV7-9 and TRBJ1-2; D perhaps matches TRBD1 (6 bases). This CDR3 contains 13 residues. Germline V gene sequence: CDR1 SEHNR, CDR2 FQNEAQ (reference sequence). The ends were cut back, 10 bases at V and 0 bases at J, with 12 bases in the middle. Based on the CDR3 plus reference TRBV7-9 and TRBJ1-2, the full variable domain is DTGVSQNPRHKITKRGQNVTFRCDPISEHNRLYWYRQTLGQGPEFLTYFQNEAQLEKSRLLSDRFSAERPKGSFSTLEIQRTEQGDSAMYLCATSRGANYGYTFGSGTRLTVV.

This chain uses TRBV29-1 with TRBJ1-1; 7 bases agree with TRBD1. V shed 5 bases, J shed 4 bases, and the junction held 4 bases outside the gene matches. The germline gives CDR1 SQVTM, CDR2 ANQGSEA. This CDR3 has 12 amino acids. The CDR3 loop is CSVQGGTTEAFF. The CDR3 DNA is TGCAGCGTTCAGGGGGGCACCACTGAAGCTTTCTTT.

V is TRBV28 and J is TRBJ2-2; 11 bases line up with TRBD2. With V trimmed by 3 bases and J by 6 bases, 12 bases remained unmatched. From germline, CDR1 is MDHEN and CDR2 SYDVKM. This CDR3 comprises 18 residues. The CDR3 spells CASSLETSGIGYAGELFF. CDR3 nucleotide sequence: TGTGCCAGCAGTTTGGAGACTAGCGGGATCGGTTACGCCGGGGAGCTGTTTTTT.

The V call is TRBV4-3, the J call TRBJ1-2, with 12 nucleotides matching TRBD1. Germline CDR1 LGHNA, CDR2 YSLEER. J lost 6 bases, V lost 0 bases, and 8 bases had no gene match. The CDR3 contains 17 residues. CDR3 sequence reads: CASSQDGTGGEMNGYTF. DNA of the CDR3: TGCGCCAGCAGCCAAGATGGGACAGGGGGCGAGATGAATGGCTACACCTTC.

A single count supports this clone. This chain uses TRBV6-6 with TRBJ2-5, with 9 bases identical to TRBD1. The V gene's germline CDR1 is MNHNY and CDR2 SVGAGI (reference sequence). This CDR3 comprises 13 residues. J lost 5 bases, V lost 7 bases, and 5 bases had no gene match. In nucleotides, the CDR3 is TGTGCCAGCAAGGGACAGGGTCCGGAGACCCAGTACTTC. It is translated as CASKGQGPETQYF.

The chain joins TRBV7-8 to TRBJ2-3; D is undetermined. CDR1 and CDR2 from the germline V gene are SGHVS and FQNEAQ. V was cut by 6 bases and J by 0 bases, with 10 bases left in between. This CDR3 region has 14 residues. Here the CDR3 DNA reads TGTGCCAGCAGTAGACTCCCCAGCACAGATACGCAGTATTTT. Translating it yields CASSRLPSTDTQYF. Using reference TRBV7-8 and TRBJ2-3 for the parts outside the CDR3, the full variable domain is GAGVSQSPRYKVAKRGQDVALRCDPISGHVSLFWYQQALGQGPEFLTYFQNEAQLDKSGLPSDRFFAERPEGSVSTLKIQRTQQEDSAVYLCASSRLPSTDTQYFGPGTRLTVL.

The chain has TRBV4-3 and TRBJ2-1, with a weak D call TRBD1 (6 bases). Germline CDR1 is LGHNA and CDR2 is YSLEER. The CDR3 loop spans 16 amino acids. The V gene lost 0 bases and the J gene lost 4 bases, with 13 bases spanning the gap. The chain's CDR3 is CASSQEQGSGYNEQFF. CDR3 sequence (DNA): TGCGCCAGCAGCCAAGAACAGGGTTCGGGGTACAATGAGCAGTTCTTC.

V gene TRBV4-1 combines with J gene TRBJ2-1; 7 bases agree with TRBD2. The junction had 13 bases not matched to a gene; V was cut back by 3 bases and J by 8 bases. This CDR3 contains 16 residues. Germline-derived CDR1 and CDR2 are MGHRA and YSYEKL. DNA of the CDR3: TGCGCCAGCAGCCAGTCTGGCGGGGGAAGATTCCATGAGCAGTTCTTC. Its translation: CASSQSGGGRFHEQFF.

The V call is TRBV5-5, the J call TRBJ2-7; perhaps TRBD1 as D (5 bases). The length of the CDR3 is 13 residues. The germline gives CDR1 SGHKS, CDR2 YYEKEE (reference sequence). Trimming took 1 base from V and 3 from J, leaving 8 bases between them. In nucleotides, the CDR3 is TGTGCCAGCAGCTTGTCCCAGGGCTACGAGCAGTACTTC. Translation gives CASSLSQGYEQYF.

This clone showed up just a few times. The CDR3 here is CASTTGGWGTDTQYF. The DNA of the CDR3 is TGTGCCAGCACAACAGGGGGGTGGGGCACAGATACGCAGTATTTT. The V call is TRBV9, the J call TRBJ2-3; TRBD1 agrees at 8 bases. Trimming took 6 bases from V and 1 from J; bases not matched to a gene: 7. CDR1 and CDR2 from the germline V gene are SGDLS and YYNGEE. CDR3 length equals 15 residues.

The chain has TRBV10-3 and TRBJ2-7, with D possibly TRBD2 on 6 matching bases. The length of the CDR3 is 14 residues. Deletions cut 3 bases from V and 3 bases from J, with 12 bases between. Germline V lookup: CDR1 ENHRY, CDR2 SYGVKD. CDR3 DNA sequence: TGTGCCATCAGTGATCAGGGAGGAGTCTACGAGCAGTACTTC. Translated, it gives CAISDQGGVYEQYF.

The rearrangement links TRBV6-5 to TRBJ1-5, with D perhaps TRBD1 (6 bases). CDR1 is MNHEY and CDR2 is SVGAGI in the germline V gene. The V and J ends lost 0 bases and 4 bases respectively, with 7 bases between them. This CDR3 is built from 14 residues. This CDR3 is CASSYSQGNQPQHF. CDR3 in DNA: TGTGCCAGCAGTTACTCTCAGGGGAATCAGCCCCAGCATTTT.

The gene calls are TRBV12-2 and TRBJ1-1; the table's D gene call, TRBD1, was not cross checked with the DNA. TRBV12-2 is a listed pseudogene. The CDR3 contains 17 residues. Here the CDR3 DNA reads TGTGCAAGTCGCTCCCGGGACAGGGGGGGCAGAGGTACTGAAGCTTTCTTT. Protein: CASRSRDRGGRGTEAFF.

This clone has only a few counts. The chain carries TRBV18 and TRBJ1-6; 10 nucleotides match TRBD1. Trimming cost V 0 bases and J 7 bases; bases outside gene matches: 3. This CDR3 has 16 residues. CDR1 and CDR2 from the germline V gene are KGHSH and LQKENI. DNA for the CDR3: TGTGCCAGCTCACCACCCGGACAGGGGGTGAATTCACCCCTCCACTTT. Translating it yields CASSPPGQGVNSPLHF.

The V and J genes are TRBV29-1 and TRBJ2-7, with 8 bases fitting TRBD1. The CDR3 covers 13 residues. V lost 7 bases, J lost 2 bases, and 7 bases stayed unmatched. CDR1 and CDR2 (germline): SQVTM, ANQGSEA. The CDR3 DNA reads as TGCAGCGCAGGGGGCCTCTCAACCTACGAGCAGTACTTC. As protein: CSAGGLSTYEQYF.

J is TRBJ1-4 and V is TRBV7-9, with 8 bases matching TRBD1. CDR1 and CDR2 from the germline V gene are SEHNR and FQNEAQ (reference sequence). CDR3 length: 18 amino acids. Trimming at V came to 1 base and at J to 2 bases, leaving 9 bases not matched to a gene. The CDR3 reads CASSLGRTGLSTNEKLFF. The DNA for the CDR3 is TGTGCCAGCAGCTTAGGCCGGACAGGGCTTTCGACTAATGAAAAACTGTTTTTT.

This clone was observed a handful of times. The V gene is TRBV5-1, the J gene TRBJ1-4; 9 nucleotides match TRBD1. The CDR3 is 14 residues long. J gave up 7 bases and V 4 bases, and 5 bases lay outside the gene matches. Germline V CDR1 and CDR2: SGHRS, YFSETQ. CDR3 sequence (DNA): TGCGCCAGCAGCCGGGACAGGGATGGTGAAAAACTGTTTTTT. Its translation is CASSRDRDGEKLFF. Variable domain in full (rest from reference TRBV5-1 and TRBJ1-4): KAGVTQTPRYLIKTRGQQVTLSCSPISGHRSVSWYQQTPGQGLQFLFEYFSETQRNKGNFPGRFSGRQFSNSRSEMNVSTLELGDSALYLCASSRDRDGEKLFFGSGTQLSVL.

This clone appeared a single time. V gene TRBV6-6 combines with J gene TRBJ2-1, with TRBD2 as a possible D gene (7 bases). Per the germline V gene, CDR1 is MNHNY and CDR2 is SVGAGI (reference sequence). The CDR3 is 12 amino acids. Between the trimmed V and J ends, which lost 11 bases and 6 bases, there was a span of 14 bases. CDR3 in DNA: TGTGCCTCCACGGCGGGGGCCAATGAGCAGTTCTTC. Translating gives CASTAGANEQFF.

V gene TRBV6-6 combines with J gene TRBJ2-3, with D perhaps matching TRBD2 (7 bases). CDR3 size: 15 residues. V was trimmed by 2 bases and J by 2 bases, leaving 11 bases between them. Germline V CDR1 and CDR2: MNHNY, SVGAGI (reference sequence). The CDR3 DNA sequence: TGTGCCAGCAGTTACGGGGGGGGCCCCACAGATACGCAGTATTTT. This codes for CASSYGGGPTDTQYF.

The chain carries TRBV6-5 and TRBJ2-7, with D possibly being TRBD1 (6 bases). The CDR3 loop spans 14 amino acids. Trimming removed 2 bases at V and 5 bases at J, with 13 bases between. Per germline, CDR1 MNHEY and CDR2 SVGAGI. CDR3 region: CASSYGDTFNEQYF. The CDR3 region has the DNA TGTGCCAGCAGTTACGGGGACACTTTTAACGAGCAGTACTTC.

This chain uses TRBV7-2 with TRBJ1-5, with a weak D call TRBD1 (6 bases). Germline loops: CDR1 SGHTA, CDR2 FQGNSA. There are 14 residues in the CDR3. Trimming cost V 4 bases and J 6 bases, with 13 bases left between them. The CDR3 here is CASSSGVRGQPQHF. In DNA, the CDR3 is TGTGCCAGCAGCTCAGGGGTCCGGGGTCAGCCCCAGCATTTT.

This chain joins TRBV18 and TRBJ2-7; possibly TRBD1 for D (6 bases). With 3 bases removed from V and 2 bases from J, the gap between germline ends came to 11 bases. In germline, CDR1 is KGHSH, CDR2 LQKENI. The CDR3 loop spans 14 amino acids. This chain's CDR3 is CASSPQGPPYEQYF. DNA of the CDR3: TGTGCCAGCTCACCTCAGGGGCCTCCCTACGAGCAGTACTTC. Variable domain in full (rest from reference TRBV18 and TRBJ2-7): NAGVMQNPRHLVRRRGQEARLRCSPMKGHSHVYWYRQLPEEGLKFMVYLQKENIIDESGMPKERFSAEFPKEGPSILRIQQVVRGDSAAYFCASSPQGPPYEQYFGPGTRLTVT.

Of note for this clone: One end of the junction does not line up with germline, which may come from a read error. This chain uses TRBV18 with TRBJ2-4, with a possible D match to TRBD1 (6 bases). This CDR3 is built from 13 residues. The V gene's germline CDR1 is KGHSH and CDR2 LQKENI. In DNA, the CDR3 is TGTGCCACCTCAAGGACAGCTGAAAACATTCAGTACTTC. Its protein product is CATSRTAENIQYF.

This chain links TRBV9 with TRBJ2-2; D gene unclear. The CDR3 runs to 14 residues. Germline V gene lookup returns CDR1 SGDLS and CDR2 YYNGEE. The ends were cut back, 0 bases at V and 7 bases at J, with 10 bases in the middle. CDR3 loop: CASSVVELSGELFF. DNA for the CDR3: TGTGCCAGCAGCGTAGTGGAGCTTAGCGGGGAGCTGTTTTTT.

The chain joins TRBV5-4 to TRBJ1-2; no definite D call. Germline V gives CDR1 SGHNT, CDR2 YYREEE (reference sequence). The CDR3 consists of 17 residues. The ends were cut back, 2 bases at V and 4 bases at J, with 21 bases in the middle. This CDR3 is CASSLGVAAGGFYGYTF. CDR3 DNA: TGTGCCAGCAGCTTAGGAGTGGCAGCCGGAGGGTTCTATGGCTACACCTTC. Filled out from reference TRBV5-4 and TRBJ1-2, the complete variable domain reads ETGVTQSPTHLIKTRGQQVTLRCSSQSGHNTVSWYQQALGQGPQFIFQYYREEENGRGNFPPRFSGLQFPNYSSELNVNALELDDSALYLCASSLGVAAGGFYGYTFGSGTRLTVV.

In regard to this clone: This is likely a read error, given that the CDR3 carries no conserved phenylalanine or tryptophan at its end. The rearrangement joins TRBV7-9 to TRBJ1-6; TRBD1 might be the D (5 bases). CDR3 length equals 15 residues. CDR1 and CDR2 (germline): SEHNR, FQNEAQ (reference sequence). The ends were cut back, 4 bases at V and 9 bases at J, with 16 bases in the middle. The CDR3: CASSSQTVGGSPLHL. For the CDR3, the DNA is TGTGCCAGCAGCTCACAGACAGTGGGGGGTTCACCCCTCCACCTT.

The rearrangement joins TRBV5-1 to TRBJ2-5; TRBD2 matches at 13 bases. The CDR3 has 14 residues. V was pared by 4 bases and J by 5 bases, with 2 bases of the junction left unmatched. In germline, CDR1 is SGHRS, CDR2 YFSETQ. In DNA, the CDR3 is TGCGCCAGCAGCACTAGCGGGAGGGGTGAGACCCAGTACTTC. As protein: CASSTSGRGETQYF.

The rearrangement joins TRBV20-1 to TRBJ2-3; tentative D call: TRBD2 (6 bases). V was clipped by 6 bases and J by 8 bases, with 12 bases between them. The length of the CDR3 is 11 residues. Germline loops: CDR1 DFQATT, CDR2 SNEGSKA (reference sequence). The CDR3 DNA follows: TGCAGTGCGCAGGGACTTTCTACGCAGTATTTT. Its translation: CSAQGLSTQYF.

Of note for this clone: Within the sample, other DNA sequences also encode this same CDR3. The chain uses TRBV5-6 and TRBJ1-2; maybe TRBD1 (5 bases). The CDR3 extends over 13 amino acids. V lost 3 bases, J lost 2 bases, and 8 bases lay in between. In germline, CDR1 is SGHDT, CDR2 YYEEEE. The CDR3 reads CASSSQGNYGYTF. In nucleotides, the CDR3 is TGTGCCAGCAGCTCGCAGGGCAACTATGGCTACACCTTC.

Worth noting for this clone: A read error may produce the germline difference seen at one junction end. The CDR3 loop is CASSFGRDRGLANYGHTF. CDR3 DNA: TGTGCCAGCAGCTTCGGGCGGGACAGGGGATTAGCTAACTATGGCCACACCTTC. The chain uses TRBV28 and TRBJ1-2; 10 positions agree with TRBD1. CDR3 length equals 18 residues. CDR1 and CDR2 (germline): MDHEN, SYDVKM.